The clone carrying this T cell receptor beta chain was picked up one time. Antigen unknown. The sample is drawn from a study of ipilimumab plus nivolumab after autologous stem cell transplantation. Points from the study as a whole: TCR repertoire, Treg phenotype and gut microbiota reportedly support more study of this approach.

CDR1 SGHVS and CDR2 FQNEAQ come from the germline V gene. This CDR3 is 15 amino acids long. V trimming: 3 bases; J trimming: 4 bases; junction bases outside the gene matches: 7. Assay: immunoSEQ multiplex PCR; the TCRdb copy retains only in-frame clones and omits some. The sample holds 9,500 to 15,000 clones; 69% are singletons and the top ten take around 30%. Material: PBMCs, obtained in a trial of ipilimumab plus nivolumab as post-transplant consolidation. This rearrangement joins TRBV7-8 to TRBJ2-7; 9 bases are shared with TRBD1. This receptor was obtained from a male donor with diffuse large B-cell lymphoma. CDR3 sequence (DNA): TGTGCCAGCAGCTTTACCGGGACAGGGAGTTACGAGCAGTACTTC. Amino acid sequence: CASSFTGTGSYEQYF.